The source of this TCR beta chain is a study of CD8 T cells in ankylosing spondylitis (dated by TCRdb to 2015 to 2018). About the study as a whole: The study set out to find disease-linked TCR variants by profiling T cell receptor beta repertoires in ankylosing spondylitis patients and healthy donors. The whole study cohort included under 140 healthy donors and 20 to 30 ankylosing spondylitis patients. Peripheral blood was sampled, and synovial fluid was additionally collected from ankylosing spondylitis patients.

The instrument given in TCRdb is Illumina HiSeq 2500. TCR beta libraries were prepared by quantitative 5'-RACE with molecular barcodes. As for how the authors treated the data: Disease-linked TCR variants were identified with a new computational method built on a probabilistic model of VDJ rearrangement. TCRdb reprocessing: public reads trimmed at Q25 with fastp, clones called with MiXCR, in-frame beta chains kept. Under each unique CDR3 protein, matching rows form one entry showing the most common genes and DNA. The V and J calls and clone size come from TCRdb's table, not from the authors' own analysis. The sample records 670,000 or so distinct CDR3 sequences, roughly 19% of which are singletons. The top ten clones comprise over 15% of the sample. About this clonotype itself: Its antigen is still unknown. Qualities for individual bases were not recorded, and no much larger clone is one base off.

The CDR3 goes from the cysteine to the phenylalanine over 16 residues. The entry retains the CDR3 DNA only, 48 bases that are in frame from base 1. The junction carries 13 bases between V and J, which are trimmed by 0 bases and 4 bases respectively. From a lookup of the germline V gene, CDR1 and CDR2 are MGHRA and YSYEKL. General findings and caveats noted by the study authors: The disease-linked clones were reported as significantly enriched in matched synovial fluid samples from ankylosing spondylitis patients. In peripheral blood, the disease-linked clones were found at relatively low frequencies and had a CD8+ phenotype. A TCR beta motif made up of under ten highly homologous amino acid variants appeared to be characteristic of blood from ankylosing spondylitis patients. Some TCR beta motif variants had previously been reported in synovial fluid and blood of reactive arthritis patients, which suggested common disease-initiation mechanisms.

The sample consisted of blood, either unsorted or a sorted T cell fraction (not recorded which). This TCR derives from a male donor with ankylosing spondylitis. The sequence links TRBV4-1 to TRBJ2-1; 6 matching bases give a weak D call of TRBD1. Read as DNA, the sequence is TGCGCCAGCAGCCAAGATCGGACAGAACTTTACAATGAGCAGTTCTTC. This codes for CASSQDRTELYNEQFF.